A selection of T cell receptor beta chains follows, all from one sample in a study of blood T cell repertoires in COVID-19. Repertoires were generated with immunoSEQ multiplex PCR, while TCRdb's copy carries only in-frame clones and drops some. The sample lists some 150,000 clones, around 83% occurring once. The source material was peripheral blood. The source is an elderly woman with acute or convalescent COVID-19. The CDR3 runs from the conserved cysteine through the conserved F or W. D genes are given only for firm matches. Size values are once, few and many counts, or a class for expanded clones, and some rows have none.

size: .
D: TRBD1
J: TRBJ2-7
V: TRBV6-6
DNA: TGTGCCAGCAGTTACAGGACAGGGGCTCTCTCCTACGAGCAGTACTTC
CDR3: CASSYRTGALSYEQYF

size: .
D: .
J: TRBJ1-4
V: TRBV3-1/TRBV3-2
DNA: TGTGCCAGCAGCCAAGTTGCGTTCACTAATGAAAAACTGTTTTTT
CDR3: CASSQVAFTNEKLFF

size: .
D: .
J: TRBJ2-4
V: TRBV6-5
DNA: TGTGCCAGCAGCCTAGAAGACAGGCGAGGCATTCAGTACTTC
CDR3: CASSLEDRRGIQYF

size: few
D: TRBD1
J: TRBJ2-2
V: TRBV5-1
DNA: TGCGCCAGCAGCCGAGAAGCGACAGGGACCCACACCGGGGAGCTGTTTTTT
CDR3: CASSREATGTHTGELFF

size: .
D: .
J: TRBJ1-5
V: TRBV28
DNA: TGTGCCAGCAGTTCCCCGGGGTACAATCAGCCCCAGCATTTT
CDR3: CASSSPGYNQPQHF

size: .
D: TRBD1
J: TRBJ2-5
V: TRBV5-4
DNA: TGTGCCAGCAGCTTCGACAGGGGCCAAGAGACCCAGTACTTC
CDR3: CASSFDRGQETQYF

size: .
D: .
J: TRBJ2-5
V: TRBV11-3
DNA: TGTGCCAGCAGCGCCTGGAGAGAAGAGACCCAGTACTTC
CDR3: CASSAWREETQYF

size: .
D: TRBD2
J: TRBJ2-7
V: TRBV27
DNA: TGTGCCAGCAGTTTGTTTAGCGGGAGTCCCTACGAGCAGTACTTC
CDR3: CASSLFSGSPYEQYF

size: .
D: TRBD1
J: TRBJ1-4
V: TRBV2
DNA: TGTGCCAGCATGTGGGACAGGGGAATTGAAAAACTGTTTTTT
CDR3: CASMWDRGIEKLFF

size: few
D: .
J: TRBJ1-2
V: TRBV28
DNA: TGTGCCAGCAGTTTACGGGGTAATGGCTACACCTTC
CDR3: CASSLRGNGYTF

size: .
D: .
J: TRBJ1-1
V: TRBV5-4
DNA: TGTGCCAGCAGCTTGGGAGGGAGGGGCACTGAAGCTTTCTTT
CDR3: CASSLGGRGTEAFF

size: .
D: TRBD2
J: TRBJ2-7
V: TRBV28
DNA: TGTGCCAGCACGGGATCGGGGGGCTCCTACGAGCAGTACTTC
CDR3: CASTGSGGSYEQYF

size: .
D: .
J: TRBJ1-3
V: TRBV4-2
DNA: TGTGCCAGCAGCCTGGGGCCAGGGTCTGGAAACACCATATATTTT
CDR3: CASSLGPGSGNTIYF

size: .
D: .
J: TRBJ2-5
V: TRBV19
DNA: TGTGCCAGTAGTATCGGTCTGGAGACCCAGTACTTC
CDR3: CASSIGLETQYF

size: .
D: .
J: TRBJ1-2
V: TRBV5-1
DNA: TGCGCCAGCAGCTTGGGTGCGGGGGCCCATGGCTACACCTTC
CDR3: CASSLGAGAHGYTF

size: .
D: .
J: TRBJ2-1
V: TRBV28
DNA: TGTGCCAGCAGCCCAAATTACAATGAGCAGTTCTTC
CDR3: CASSPNYNEQFF

size: few
D: TRBD2
J: TRBJ2-1
V: TRBV27
DNA: TGTGCCAGCACCCTGGTGGGGGGGAATGAGCAGTTCTTC
CDR3: CASTLVGGNEQFF

size: few
D: TRBD1
J: TRBJ1-4
V: TRBV18
DNA: TGTGCCAGCTCGGCGACAGGGCCTGCAACTAATGAAAAACTGTTTTTT
CDR3: CASSATGPATNEKLFF

size: .
D: .
J: TRBJ2-2
V: TRBV4-2
DNA: TGTGCCAGCAGCCAAGGAGTAAAGGACTTATACACCGGGGAGCTGTTTTTT
CDR3: CASSQGVKDLYTGELFF

size: .
D: .
J: TRBJ1-5
V: TRBV5-5
DNA: TGTGCCAGCAGCGGGGAGAATCAGCCCCAGCATTTT
CDR3: CASSGENQPQHF

size: .
D: .
J: TRBJ2-7
V: TRBV3-1/TRBV3-2
DNA: TGTGCCAGCAGCCAAGGAGTTTCCGAGCAGTACTTC
CDR3: CASSQGVSEQYF

size: .
D: .
J: TRBJ1-6
V: TRBV28
DNA: TGTGCCAGCAGTTTCGGACATGGTAATTCACCCCTCCACTTT
CDR3: CASSFGHGNSPLHF

size: .
D: .
J: TRBJ2-1
V: TRBV21-1
DNA: TGTGCCAGCAGCAAAAATAAAGCGGGAGCCAACAATGAGCAGTTCTTC
CDR3: CASSKNKAGANNEQFF

size: .
D: .
J: TRBJ1-2
V: TRBV10-3
DNA: TGTGCCATCAGTGAGCTAACGCAGGGGAACTATGGCTACACCTTC
CDR3: CAISELTQGNYGYTF

size: .
D: .
J: TRBJ1-5
V: TRBV27
DNA: TGTGCCAGCAGTTTCGTCGGGGATCAGCCCCAGCATTTT
CDR3: CASSFVGDQPQHF

size: few
D: .
J: TRBJ1-1
V: TRBV12-3/TRBV12-4
DNA: TGTGCCAGCGGACATCTTTTTACTGAAGCTTTCTTT
CDR3: CASGHLFTEAFF

size: .
D: TRBD1
J: TRBJ1-1
V: TRBV5-1
DNA: TGCGCCAGCAATCCCGGGACAGGGCTTTCGAACACTGAAGCTTTCTTT
CDR3: CASNPGTGLSNTEAFF

size: .
D: .
J: TRBJ1-2
V: TRBV5-4
DNA: TGTGCCAGCAGTTTACCAGGCTATGGCTACACCTTC
CDR3: CASSLPGYGYTF

size: .
D: TRBD1
J: TRBJ1-6
V: TRBV18
DNA: TGTGCCAGCTCACCCAACACAGGGGATAATTCACCCCTCCACTTT
CDR3: CASSPNTGDNSPLHF

size: .
D: TRBD2
J: TRBJ2-7
V: TRBV9
DNA: TGTGCCAGCAGCCAGAAGGGACTAGCGGGGTACGAGCAGTACTTC
CDR3: CASSQKGLAGYEQYF

size: once
D: .
J: TRBJ2-3
V: TRBV18
DNA: TGTGCCAGCTCACCGGTCGCGGCACCCTCTAGCACAGATACGCAGTATTTT
CDR3: CASSPVAAPSSTDTQYF

size: .
D: TRBD2
J: TRBJ2-4
V: TRBV28
DNA: TGTGCCAGCAGTCCCGGGACTAGCGGGAGAAGGGGGGCCAAAAACATTCAGTACTTC
CDR3: CASSPGTSGRRGAKNIQYF

size: .
D: TRBD1
J: TRBJ1-4
V: TRBV6-4
DNA: TGTGCCAGCAGTCCGGGACAGGGGGCTGGAGGTGAAAAACTGTTTTTT
CDR3: CASSPGQGAGGEKLFF

size: .
D: TRBD2
J: TRBJ2-5
V: TRBV27
DNA: TGTGCCAGCAGTTTGCGGCTAGCGGGAGTTGAGACCCAGTACTTC
CDR3: CASSLRLAGVETQYF

size: .
D: .
J: TRBJ2-1
V: TRBV10-3
DNA: TGTGCCATCAGTGATGGGACTGGCTACAATGAGCAGTTCTTC
CDR3: CAISDGTGYNEQFF

size: few
D: .
J: TRBJ1-1
V: TRBV7-9
DNA: TGTGCCAGCAGCTTAGGTCGCAATAGGTTTCAGGCAACTGAAGCTTTCTTT
CDR3: CASSLGRNRFQATEAFF

size: .
D: TRBD1
J: TRBJ1-2
V: TRBV7-9
DNA: TGTGCCAGCAGCAAGACAGGGTTCAACTATGGCTACACCTTC
CDR3: CASSKTGFNYGYTF

size: .
D: TRBD1
J: TRBJ1-2
V: TRBV15
DNA: TGTGCCACCAGCAGAGTAGGGGGCGCCCATGGCTACACCTTC
CDR3: CATSRVGGAHGYTF

size: .
D: .
J: TRBJ2-3
V: TRBV7-8
DNA: TGTGCCAGCAGCCCTCTAAGGGCGGGGCTTAGCACAGATACGCAGTATTTT
CDR3: CASSPLRAGLSTDTQYF

size: few
D: .
J: TRBJ1-6
V: TRBV5-4
DNA: TGTGCCAGCGCGGCAGATCACTCCTATAATTCACCCCTCCACTTT
CDR3: CASAADHSYNSPLHF

size: .
D: TRBD1
J: TRBJ1-2
V: TRBV6-1
DNA: TGTGCCAGCCGTGACAGGGTAAAAGGCTACACCTTC
CDR3: CASRDRVKGYTF

size: .
D: TRBD1
J: TRBJ2-7
V: TRBV19
DNA: TGTGCCAGCAGGGAAACCGGGACAGGGCGATCCTACGAGCAGTACTTC
CDR3: CASRETGTGRSYEQYF

size: .
D: .
J: TRBJ2-7
V: TRBV30
DNA: TGTGCCTGGAGTAAGGGGGGGGTGCAGTACTTC
CDR3: CAWSKGGVQYF

size: .
D: .
J: TRBJ1-6
V: TRBV2
DNA: TGTGCCAGCAGTGCCCTAGGGGGAATGGGTTCACCCCTCCACTTT
CDR3: CASSALGGMGSPLHF

size: .
D: TRBD2
J: TRBJ2-7
V: TRBV29-1
DNA: TGCAGCGTTGCGGGGGGGGCGGAGGACTACGAGCAGTACTTC
CDR3: CSVAGGAEDYEQYF

size: .
D: .
J: TRBJ2-3
V: TRBV3-1/TRBV3-2
DNA: TGTGCCAGCAGCCAAGGATGGAACAGGGGCACAGATACGCAGTATTTT
CDR3: CASSQGWNRGTDTQYF

size: .
D: TRBD1
J: TRBJ1-1
V: TRBV11-2
DNA: TGTGCCAGCAGCCCGCAGAGCCTAAGGACAGGGGTCATCGACACTGAAGCTTTCTTT
CDR3: CASSPQSLRTGVIDTEAFF